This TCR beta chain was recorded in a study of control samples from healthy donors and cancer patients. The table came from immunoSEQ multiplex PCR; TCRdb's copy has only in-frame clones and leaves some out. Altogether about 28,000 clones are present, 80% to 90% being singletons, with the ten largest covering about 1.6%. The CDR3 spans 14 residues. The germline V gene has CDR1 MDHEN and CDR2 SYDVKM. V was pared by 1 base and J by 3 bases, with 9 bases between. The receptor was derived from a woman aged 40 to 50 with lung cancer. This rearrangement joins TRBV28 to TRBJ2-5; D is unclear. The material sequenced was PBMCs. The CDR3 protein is CASSLYSREETQYF. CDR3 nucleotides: TGTGCCAGCAGTTTATATAGCCGCGAAGAGACCCAGTACTTC.